This T cell receptor (beta chain) was profiled in a study of cytomegalovirus exposure and HLA in healthy donors. As for the study in general: Earlier findings included 117 million unique TCR beta sequences obtained from 170 million or so T cells. Study results and caveats: When analyzed later, a missense DCLRE1C variant was found to be linked to TCR beta V- and J-gene trimming. Among TCR beta chains of equal frequency, HLA-associated ones were more clonally expanded in a later analysis. For most TCR sequences rarity was the rule, although some public TCRs occurred in many donors.

For this clone: Its antigen is as yet unknown.

Trimming left V 0 bases short and J 0 bases short, with 11 bases between. Per germline, CDR1 MGHRA and CDR2 YSYEKL. The CDR3 totals 16 residues. The PCR contained 60 Vbeta and 13 Jbeta primers. Libraries were prepared by immunoSEQ multiplex PCR; TCRdb keeps only in-frame clonotypes and omits some of them. Of roughly 150,000 clones listed, 73% were seen once; the top ten hold 1.5% to 2%. V gene TRBV4-1 combines with J gene TRBJ1-1; D is unclear. Sequenced: PBMCs. This TCR was sampled from a woman younger than 30 in good health and CMV-seronegative. Here the CDR3 reads CASSQDVRGMNTEAFF. As DNA, the CDR3 is TGCGCCAGCAGCCAAGACGTCCGGGGAATGAACACTGAAGCTTTCTTT.